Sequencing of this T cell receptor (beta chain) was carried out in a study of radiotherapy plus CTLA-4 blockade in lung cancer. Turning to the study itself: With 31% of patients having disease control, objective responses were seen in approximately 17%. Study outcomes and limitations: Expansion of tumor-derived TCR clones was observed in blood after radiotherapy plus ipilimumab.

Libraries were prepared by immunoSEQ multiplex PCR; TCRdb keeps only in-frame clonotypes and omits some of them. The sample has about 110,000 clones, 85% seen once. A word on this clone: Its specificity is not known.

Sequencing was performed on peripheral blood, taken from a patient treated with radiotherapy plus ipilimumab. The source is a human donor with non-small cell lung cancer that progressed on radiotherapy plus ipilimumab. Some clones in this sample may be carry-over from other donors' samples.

The CDR3 sequence is CDVTLKGGYGYTF. CDR3 bases: TGTGACGTAACCCTGAAGGGGGGCTATGGCTACACCTTC. V and J are TRBV21-1 and TRBJ1-2. TRBV21-1 is flagged as a pseudogene. The CDR3 totals 13 residues.